The sequence of this T cell receptor beta chain was determined in a study of cytomegalovirus exposure and HLA in healthy donors. The study's findings and limits: A later analysis reportedly found fewer N-insertions in an Asian-associated ancestry cluster than the roughly 670-donor mean.

The CDR3 has 13 residues. Germline values: CDR1 SGHRS, CDR2 YFSETQ. V gave up 7 bases and J gave up 4 bases, with 14 bases separating them. Turning to this clone: Antigen: not known.

PCR primers comprised 60 Vbeta and 13 Jbeta primers. Sequencing was performed with immunoSEQ multiplex PCR; in TCRdb, only in-frame clones are kept and a portion is missing. The sample consists of about 230,000 clones, 70% to 85% of them appearing once. The chain joins TRBV5-1 to TRBJ1-1; tentatively, D is TRBD1 (5 bases). The sequence came from a woman between 55 and 75 years old in good health and CMV-seropositive. The sequenced sample was PBMCs. CDR3 sequence reads: CASSGEGFTEAFF. The CDR3 DNA sequence: TGCGCCAGCTCGGGGGAAGGATTCACTGAAGCTTTCTTT.